Sequencing of this T cell receptor (beta chain) was carried out in a study of T cell responses to AZD1222 COVID-19 vaccine. V was cut by 4 bases and J by 6 bases, with 16 bases left in between. CDR1 and CDR2 from the germline V gene are GTSNPN and SVGIG (reference sequence). The CDR3 contains 14 residues. Sequencing used immunoSEQ multiplex PCR; TCRdb keeps in-frame clones, though not all of them. The sample shows 90,000 to 130,000 clones, roughly 87% of them seen only once. The chain combines TRBV30 with TRBJ1-5; a weak D match, TRBD1 (6 bases). The clonotype comes from an adult in good health. Material: peripheral blood, obtained on day 0 of MenACWY control vaccination. CDR3 coding DNA: TGTGCCTGGAACGGGGGGGGCTTGAGTCAGCCCCAGCATTTT. It is translated as CAWNGGGLSQPQHF.